The 19 T cell receptor beta chains below all came from one sample that was sequenced in a study of T-cell reconstitution after alpha-beta-depleted transplantation in children. During its preparation, the TCRbeta library received unique molecular identifiers. From the PCR reads, TCRdb called clonotypes with MiXCR, one entry per CDR3 protein. The repertoire holds approximately 590,000 distinct CDR3 sequences, with about 10% as singletons. Sequenced material: PBMCs from the stem cell graft donor, taken from the stem cell graft. The receptors stem from a human donor who donated a stem cell graft to a child with acute myeloid leukemia.

V usage is TRBV29-1 and J usage is TRBJ1-5, with D tentatively TRBD1 (6 bases). This CDR3 comprises 13 residues. CDR1 is SQVTM, CDR2 ANQGSEA, per germline. V lost 6 bases and J lost 2, with 11 bases in between. This CDR3 reads CSVGYRGNQPQHF. CDR3 DNA sequence: TGCAGCGTCGGTTACAGGGGCAATCAGCCCCAGCATTTT.

A few counts support this clonotype. This chain uses TRBV20-1 with TRBJ1-1; 7 bases match TRBD1. This CDR3 is 14 amino acids long. The V and J ends lost 5 bases and 7 bases, in that order; junction bases with no gene match: 13. Germline loops: CDR1 DFQATT, CDR2 SNEGSKA (reference sequence). CDR3 bases: TGCAGTGCTTCCCGACCAGGGGGGGTAGTTGAAGCTTTCTTT. Protein sequence: CSASRPGGVVEAFF.

This clonotype has a handful of counts. This rearrangement joins TRBV12-3 or TRBV12-4 to TRBJ2-1; 15 nucleotides align to TRBD2. The J segment lost 4 bases and the V segment lost 3 bases, leaving 7 bases of the junction unmatched. CDR3 length: 18 residues. As DNA, the CDR3 is TGTGCCAGCAGTTTGGAGGGACTAGCGGGAGGAGGGTACAATGAGCAGTTCTTC. Its protein is CASSLEGLAGGGYNEQFF.

The chain links TRBV11-2 to TRBJ2-2, with TRBD2 identical over 11 bases. Germline V gives CDR1 SGHAT, CDR2 FQNNGV. V trimming: 4 bases; J trimming: 0 bases; junction bases outside the gene matches: 10. This CDR3 has 19 residues. CDR3 sequence (DNA): TGTGCCAGCAGCTCGCAAGGGCTAGCGGGAGGACCGAACACCGGGGAGCTGTTTTTT. Its protein product is CASSSQGLAGGPNTGELFF.

This clonotype was recorded a few times. The gene calls are TRBV6-2 or TRBV6-3 and TRBJ2-1; 9 nucleotides agree with TRBD2. This CDR3 has 19 residues. Looked up from germline, CDR1 is MNHEY and CDR2 is SVGEGT. After removal of 5 bases from V and 2 bases from J, the junction contained 16 bases not matched to a gene. The DNA for the CDR3 is TGTGCCAGCAGTCCCCGGGGGACTAGCCCCCTCGGCGCCTACAATGAGCAGTTCTTC. It is translated as CASSPRGTSPLGAYNEQFF.

This clonotype showed up just a few times. The gene calls are TRBV10-3 and TRBJ2-3, with a tentative D call TRBD2 (6 bases). This CDR3 spans 13 amino acids. Trimming cost V 10 bases and J 0 bases, with 11 bases left between them. Germline CDR1 reads ENHRY; CDR2 reads SYGVKD. The DNA for the CDR3 is TGTGCCACCTGGAGCGGGAGCACAGATACGCAGTATTTT. Its translation: CATWSGSTDTQYF.

This clonotype was detected a few times. The chain joins TRBV27 to TRBJ2-7, with 12 nucleotides matching TRBD2. The CDR3 spans 14 residues. Germline CDR1 reads MNHEY; CDR2 reads SMNVEV (reference sequence). Germline trimming cut 5 bases from V and 6 bases from J; bases unmatched to any gene: 5. CDR3 protein: CASSLAGGRSEQYF. The CDR3 DNA is TGTGCCAGCAGTCTAGCGGGAGGGCGGAGCGAGCAGTACTTC.

This clonotype showed up many times. This chain connects TRBV10-3 to TRBJ1-1, with 8 bases that match TRBD1. Trimming removed 4 bases from V and 5 bases from J; junction bases left unmatched: 6. Germline assignment: CDR1 ENHRY and CDR2 SYGVKD. The CDR3 contains 14 residues. CDR3 sequence (DNA): TGTGCCATCAGTGTCCTACAGGGGGAAACTGAAGCTTTCTTT. Translating gives CAISVLQGETEAFF.

This clonotype was recorded many times. The chain is built from TRBV29-1 and TRBJ2-3, with a possible D match to TRBD1 (6 bases). CDR1 is SQVTM and CDR2 is ANQGSEA in the germline V gene. This CDR3 has 11 residues. The ends were cut back, 4 bases at V and 5 bases at J, with 7 bases in the middle. The CDR3 loop is CSVGTVDTQYF. In DNA form, the CDR3 reads TGCAGCGTTGGGACAGTAGATACGCAGTATTTT.

This clonotype has ten or more counts. The gene calls are TRBV7-9 and TRBJ2-3; D is unresolved. Per germline, CDR1 SEHNR and CDR2 FQNEAQ (reference sequence). CDR3 length: 12 residues. V was shortened by 5 bases and J by 8 bases, with 11 bases between the two germline ends. For the CDR3, the DNA is TGTGCCAGCAGCCCACCGGTGGGTACGCAGTATTTT. This sequence encodes CASSPPVGTQYF.

In this sample, this clonotype turned up many times. The chain uses TRBV2 and TRBJ2-1, with D unclear. V gave up 9 bases and J gave up 9 bases, with 15 bases separating them. Germline CDR1 and CDR2: SNHLY and FYNNEI. The CDR3 consists of 12 residues. The CDR3: CASEDGPGEQFF. CDR3 coding DNA: TGTGCCAGTGAGGACGGACCCGGTGAGCAGTTCTTC.

On this clonotype: At one end, the junction sequence differs from germline, possibly due to a read error. The chain combines TRBV7-8 with TRBJ1-2, with no clear D. Germline V CDR1 and CDR2: SGHVS, FQNEAQ. The CDR3 consists of 13 residues. The chain's CDR3 is CASGFGGNYGYTF. The CDR3 DNA follows: TGTGCCAGCGGCTTCGGCGGAAACTATGGCTACACCTTC. The full variable domain, in which reference TRBV7-8 and TRBJ1-2 provide the parts outside the CDR3, is GAGVSQSPRYKVAKRGQDVALRCDPISGHVSLFWYQQALGQGPEFLTYFQNEAQLDKSGLPSDRFFAERPEGSVSTLKIQRTQQEDSAVYLCASGFGGNYGYTFGSGTRLTVV.

The chain carries TRBV13 and TRBJ2-2; D may be TRBD1 (5 bases). Per the germline V gene, CDR1 is PRHDT and CDR2 is FYEKMQ (reference sequence). V was pared by 5 bases and J by 4 bases, with 11 bases between. The CDR3 has 14 amino acids. As DNA, the CDR3 is TGTGCCAGCAGCCGGTGGGGCTTCACCGGGGAGCTGTTTTTT. As protein: CASSRWGFTGELFF.

This clonotype was seen at least ten times. The V gene is TRBV5-1, the J gene TRBJ2-7, with D perhaps matching TRBD1 or TRBD2 (5 bases each). CDR3 size: 15 residues. Germline lookup yields CDR1 SGHRS and CDR2 YFSETQ. Trimming took 3 bases from V and 3 from J, leaving 16 bases between them. The CDR3 sequence is CASSSSGGRVYEQYF. CDR3 DNA: TGCGCCAGCAGCTCCTCTGGGGGACGGGTCTACGAGCAGTACTTC.

Ten or more counts support this clonotype. The chain carries TRBV27 and TRBJ2-7, with D possibly matching TRBD2 (6 bases). Between the trimmed V and J ends, which lost 2 bases and 6 bases, there was a span of 20 bases. CDR1 is MNHEY, CDR2 SMNVEV, per germline (reference sequence). The CDR3 is made up of 16 amino acids. For the CDR3, the DNA is TGTGCCAGCAGTTTAAGGCGCGGGGACCTACCCGGCGAGCAGTACTTC. Translation: CASSLRRGDLPGEQYF.

The gene calls are TRBV7-8 and TRBJ2-7; D assignment may be TRBD1 or TRBD2 (5 bases each). Between the trimmed V and J ends, which lost 2 bases and 2 bases, there was a span of 16 bases. Germline CDR1 SGHVS, CDR2 FQNEAQ. The CDR3 length is 16 residues. The CDR3 DNA follows: TGTGCCAGCAGCTTAAATGAGAAGGGGCGGGCCTACGAGCAGTACTTC. This gives the protein CASSLNEKGRAYEQYF.

There are a few counts of this clonotype. The chain couples TRBV14 to TRBJ2-1; TRBD2 agrees at 15 bases. Germline CDR1 is SGHDN and CDR2 is FVKESK. This CDR3 has 21 amino acids. V lost 0 bases and J lost 2; bases outside the gene matches: 11. This chain's CDR3 is CASSQDRPGLAGGRPYNEQFF. CDR3 bases: TGTGCCAGCAGCCAAGATCGCCCGGGACTAGCGGGAGGACGCCCCTACAATGAGCAGTTCTTC.

The V call is TRBV6-2 or TRBV6-3, the J call TRBJ2-7; 7 nucleotides align to TRBD1. The J segment lost 5 bases and the V segment lost 8 bases, leaving 9 bases of the junction unmatched. Germline assignment: CDR1 MNHEY and CDR2 SVGEGT. The CDR3 consists of 13 residues. The CDR3 region is CASSPRQGHEQYF. The CDR3 nucleotides read TGTGCCAGCTCTCCCCGACAGGGCCACGAGCAGTACTTC.

The chain recombines TRBV7-9 with TRBJ1-3, with a tentative D call TRBD1 (6 bases). This CDR3 has 15 amino acids. Trimming pared 5 bases from V and 0 bases from J, leaving 11 bases between. Germline lookup yields CDR1 SEHNR and CDR2 FQNEAQ (reference sequence). CDR3 nucleotides: TGTGCCAGCAGCCCCCAGGACAGCTCTGGAAACACCATATATTTT. Its protein product is CASSPQDSSGNTIYF.